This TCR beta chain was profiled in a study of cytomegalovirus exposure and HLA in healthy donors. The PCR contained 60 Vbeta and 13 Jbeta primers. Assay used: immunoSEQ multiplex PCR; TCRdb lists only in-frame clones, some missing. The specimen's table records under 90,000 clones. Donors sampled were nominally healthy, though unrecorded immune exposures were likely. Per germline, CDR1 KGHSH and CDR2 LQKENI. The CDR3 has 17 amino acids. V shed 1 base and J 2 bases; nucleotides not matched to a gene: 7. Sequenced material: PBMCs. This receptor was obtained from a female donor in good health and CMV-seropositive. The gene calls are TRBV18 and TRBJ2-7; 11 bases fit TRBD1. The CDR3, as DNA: TGTGCCAGCTCACCACAAATAGCGGGACAGGGGGCCTACGAGCAGTACTTC. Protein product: CASSPQIAGQGAYEQYF.